Below are 29 T cell receptor beta chains sequenced from a single sample in a study of type 1 regulatory T cells. These TCRs are of unknown antigen specificity. TCRdb re-analysed the reads in MiXCR, keeping a single row per CDR3 protein. The table has about 68,000 distinct CDR3 sequences, nearly 65% seen once. The sequenced sample consisted of cultured T cells, either the whole culture or a sorted T cell fraction (not recorded which). Regarding subset: Tr1-enriched cell product generated in vitro against host alloantigens. The receptors were sampled from a human donor in good health.

This chain joins TRBV27 and TRBJ1-1, with a possible D match to TRBD1 (6 bases). CDR1 is MNHEY, CDR2 SMNVEV, per germline (reference sequence). The CDR3 consists of 14 residues. Between the trimmed V and J ends, which lost 7 bases and 4 bases, there was a span of 16 bases. The CDR3 spells CASKIQGLLTEAFF. Written as DNA, the CDR3 is TGTGCCAGCAAAATCCAGGGGTTACTCACTGAAGCTTTCTTT.

This clonotype was counted only a few times. The chain combines TRBV6-2 or TRBV6-3 with TRBJ2-7, with D unresolved. Per germline, CDR1 MNHEY and CDR2 SVGEGT. V was clipped by 1 base and J by 6 bases, with 7 bases between them. The CDR3 sequence is 12 residues long. CDR3: CASSYLPTEQYF. The CDR3 nucleotides read TGTGCCAGCAGTTACTTACCCACCGAGCAGTACTTC.

The V call is TRBV20-1, the J call TRBJ2-5; the D gene is possibly TRBD2 (6 bases). This CDR3 is built from 17 residues. Trimming left V 3 bases short and J 1 base short, with 21 bases between. In germline, CDR1 is DFQATT, CDR2 SNEGSKA (reference sequence). CDR3: CSASSFFRGYLQETQYF. DNA of the CDR3: TGCAGTGCTAGCTCATTTTTCCGGGGGTACCTCCAAGAGACCCAGTACTTC.

The chain employs TRBV7-2 and TRBJ2-7; maybe TRBD2 (6 bases). This CDR3 has 16 residues. Trimming took 1 base from V and 0 from J, leaving 13 bases between them. Germline CDR1 reads SGHTA; CDR2 reads FQGNSA. CDR3 DNA: TGTGCCAGCAGCTTAGGCTTAGCGGCCCTCTCCTACGAGCAGTACTTC. Translation gives CASSLGLAALSYEQYF. Full variable domain (missing parts from reference TRBV7-2 and TRBJ2-7): GAGVSQSPSNKVTEKGKDVELRCDPISGHTALYWYRQSLGQGLEFLIYFQGNSAPDKSGLPSDRFSAERTGGSVSTLTIQRTQQEDSAVYLCASSLGLAALSYEQYFGPGTRLTVT.

The V call is TRBV15, the J call TRBJ2-1, with 8 bases identical to TRBD1. V lost 5 bases to trimming and J lost 3 bases; unmatched junction nucleotides: 6. The CDR3 totals 15 residues. Germline CDR1 LNHNV, CDR2 YYDKDF (reference sequence). This CDR3 is CATSAGTGFYNEQFF. CDR3 DNA sequence: TGTGCCACCAGCGCGGGGACAGGATTCTACAATGAGCAGTTCTTC.

The chain recombines TRBV7-8 with TRBJ1-5, with 7 bases that match TRBD1. This CDR3 comprises 14 residues. The germline V gene has CDR1 SGHVS and CDR2 FQNEAQ. V lost 6 bases, J lost 6 bases, and 8 bases stayed unmatched. In DNA form, the CDR3 reads TGTGCCAGCAGTTATCAGGCAGGGGGTCAGCCCCAGCATTTT. Amino acids: CASSYQAGGQPQHF.

This clonotype appeared a few times. The chain couples TRBV5-4 to TRBJ1-1, with D perhaps matching TRBD1 (5 bases). Germline V gene data show CDR1 as SGHNT and CDR2 as YYREEE (reference sequence). V was trimmed by 6 bases and J by 5 bases, leaving 17 bases between them. The CDR3 contains 14 residues. The CDR3 nucleotides are TGTGCCAGCAACGAGGGGATAATGGGGACTGAAGCTTTCTTT. This sequence encodes CASNEGIMGTEAFF.

The chain employs TRBV9 and TRBJ2-6, with 8 bases aligning to TRBD1. Germline CDR1 SGDLS, CDR2 YYNGEE. After removal of 4 bases from V and 0 bases from J, the junction contained 9 bases not matched to a gene. This CDR3 region has 18 residues. The CDR3 DNA is TGTGCCAGCAGCCTACCAGGGGGCTTTAGCTCTGGGGCCAACGTCCTGACTTTC. This gives the protein CASSLPGGFSSGANVLTF.

J is TRBJ2-3 and V is TRBV5-1; D is ambiguous. The ends were cut back, 3 bases at V and 5 bases at J, with 10 bases in the middle. The CDR3 covers 13 residues. Germline V gene data show CDR1 as SGHRS and CDR2 as YFSETQ. The CDR3 DNA sequence: TGCGCCAGCAGCTGGGAAGGGATAGATACGCAGTATTTT. Its translation is CASSWEGIDTQYF.

The genes are TRBV19 and TRBJ1-3; D not certain. V gave up 3 bases and J gave up 0 bases, with 9 bases separating them. Per the germline V gene, CDR1 is LNHDA and CDR2 is SQIVND (reference sequence). The CDR3 extends over 15 amino acids. This chain's CDR3 is CASSILQLSGNTIYF. CDR3 bases: TGTGCCAGTAGTATCCTTCAGCTCTCTGGAAACACCATATATTTT.

This rearrangement joins TRBV7-9 to TRBJ2-7; the match to TRBD2 covers 14 bases. Germline CDR1 reads SEHNR; CDR2 reads FQNEAQ (reference sequence). The CDR3 is made up of 15 amino acids. V gave up 4 bases and J gave up 5 bases; unmatched junction bases: 4. CDR3 in amino acids: CASSSGLAGVDEQYF. The DNA of the CDR3 is TGTGCCAGCAGCTCGGGACTAGCGGGAGTGGACGAGCAGTACTTC.

The V and J genes are TRBV9 and TRBJ2-7; TRBD2 matches at 11 bases. Per the germline V gene, CDR1 is SGDLS and CDR2 is YYNGEE. The CDR3 covers 16 residues. V shed 5 bases and J 2 bases; nucleotides not matched to a gene: 9. The CDR3 DNA reads as TGTGCCAGCAGTTCCGGACTAGCGGGCACTACCTACGAGCAGTACTTC. It specifies CASSSGLAGTTYEQYF.

The chain recombines TRBV12-3 or TRBV12-4 with TRBJ2-2; either TRBD1 or TRBD2 may supply D (6 bases each). The V end was cut by 2 bases, the J end by 6 bases, with 10 bases between. The CDR3 is made up of 14 amino acids. The CDR3 bases are TGTGCCAGCAGTTTAAGTGGGGGGCCCGGGGAGCTGTTTTTT. Its protein is CASSLSGGPGELFF.

The chain joins TRBV30 to TRBJ2-4, with TRBD1 matching 11 bases. Germline V gene lookup returns CDR1 GTSNPN and CDR2 SVGIG (reference sequence). The V gene end was trimmed by 0 bases and the J gene end by 0 bases; junction bases not matched to a gene: 19. CDR3 length: 22 residues. CDR3 sequence: CAWSVLDRGLPSPVLAKNIQYF. CDR3 nucleotide sequence: TGTGCCTGGAGTGTACTGGACAGGGGGCTGCCCTCTCCTGTACTAGCCAAAAACATTCAGTACTTC.

The chain uses TRBV2 and TRBJ1-2; D gene ambiguous. Germline CDR1 and CDR2: SNHLY and FYNNEI. The CDR3 totals 14 residues. V was clipped by 2 bases and J by 5 bases, with 12 bases between them. The CDR3 DNA sequence: TGTGCCAGCAGTGAAACGAGCCCCTCATATGGCTACACCTTC. Translating it yields CASSETSPSYGYTF.

The chain joins TRBV9 to TRBJ2-1; 7 nucleotides line up with TRBD2. V was pared by 0 bases and J by 9 bases, with 9 bases of the junction left unmatched. The CDR3 is 15 amino acids. Germline V gene sequence: CDR1 SGDLS, CDR2 YYNGEE. In DNA form, the CDR3 reads TGTGCCAGCAGCGTAGCTGGCGGGAGCCAACGTGAGCAGTTCTTC. This encodes CASSVAGGSQREQFF. The full variable domain, completed using reference TRBV9 and TRBJ2-1, is DSGVTQTPKHLITATGQRVTLRCSPRSGDLSVYWYQQSLDQGLQFLIQYYNGEERAKGNILERFSAQQFPDLHSELNLSSLELGDSALYFCASSVAGGSQREQFFGPGTRLTVL.

This chain links TRBV4-1 with TRBJ1-1; a possible D gene is TRBD1 (5 bases). Germline V CDR1 and CDR2: MGHRA, YSYEKL. This CDR3 is built from 17 residues. The V gene lost 0 bases and the J gene lost 4 bases, with 18 bases spanning the gap. DNA for the CDR3: TGCGCCAGCAGCCAAGAAGCTTCTCTGGGGGTTAGCACTGAAGCTTTCTTT. Protein: CASSQEASLGVSTEAFF.

This chain uses TRBV9 with TRBJ2-5; D ambiguous. The CDR3 length is 13 residues. The germline gives CDR1 SGDLS, CDR2 YYNGEE. Trimming shortened V by 1 base and J by 2 bases, and 6 bases separated the two germline ends. In DNA form, the CDR3 reads TGTGCCAGCAGCGTATCAGCGCAAGAGACCCAGTACTTC. It is translated as CASSVSAQETQYF.

The CDR3 is CSARPGLATYEQYF. The CDR3 region has the DNA TGCAGTGCTAGGCCGGGACTAGCAACCTACGAGCAGTACTTC. The chain joins TRBV20-1 to TRBJ2-7; 9 bases align to TRBD2. In germline, CDR1 is DFQATT, CDR2 SNEGSKA (reference sequence). After removal of 3 bases from V and 2 bases from J, the junction contained 5 bases not matched to a gene. CDR3 length equals 14 residues.

The sample holds a few counts of this clonotype. The V call is TRBV13, the J call TRBJ2-7; D not resolved. CDR3 length equals 14 residues. The V and J ends lost 1 base and 4 bases respectively, with 11 bases between them. CDR1 PRHDT and CDR2 FYEKMQ come from the germline V gene (reference sequence). As DNA, the CDR3 is TGTGCCAGCAGCTTAGCATTTAGTGGATACGAGCAGTACTTC. Amino acids: CASSLAFSGYEQYF.

This rearrangement joins TRBV20-1 to TRBJ2-7, with D unresolved. This CDR3 region has 14 residues. V was pared by 4 bases and J by 2 bases, with 15 bases between. CDR1 is DFQATT, CDR2 SNEGSKA, per germline (reference sequence). The DNA for the CDR3 is TGCAGTGCTAAGCCGCCCGTTGGCCCCTACGAGCAGTACTTC. Encoded protein: CSAKPPVGPYEQYF.

The rearrangement links TRBV6-2 or TRBV6-3 to TRBJ2-3; 8 bases fit TRBD1. The ends lost 7 bases at V and 3 bases at J; junction bases unmatched: 9. Germline values: CDR1 MNHEY, CDR2 SVGEGT. The CDR3 has 15 amino acids. The chain's CDR3 is CASTMRQGRTDTQYF. The DNA of the CDR3 is TGTGCCAGCACCATGAGACAGGGGAGGACAGATACGCAGTATTTT.

This clonotype has more than one count but fewer than ten. The J gene is TRBJ2-3, the V gene TRBV5-1; 8 bases align to TRBD1. This CDR3 has 16 residues. Germline V gene sequence: CDR1 SGHRS, CDR2 YFSETQ. Unmatched junction bases numbered 11, after V lost 4 bases and J lost 4 bases. CDR3 sequence reads: CASSLAGRGPPDTQYF. The CDR3 coding sequence is TGCGCCAGCAGCCTGGCCGGCAGGGGGCCTCCAGATACGCAGTATTTT.

This clonotype was picked up a small number of times. This chain links TRBV10-3 with TRBJ2-7; 11 nucleotides match TRBD2. V was pared by 3 bases and J by 0 bases, with 10 bases of the junction left unmatched. Germline CDR1 and CDR2: ENHRY and SYGVKD. The CDR3 runs 18 residues. In nucleotides, the CDR3 is TGTGCCATCAGTGAAAGAAGCCTGACTAGCGGGAACTCCTACGAGCAGTACTTC. It yields the protein CAISERSLTSGNSYEQYF.

This sequence joins TRBV6-6 and TRBJ1-3, with D perhaps TRBD1 (6 bases). The V and J ends lost 5 bases and 3 bases respectively, with 14 bases between them. CDR3 length equals 15 residues. The germline V gene has CDR1 MNHNY and CDR2 SVGAGI (reference sequence). CDR3 in amino acids: CASSPWGGGGNTIYF. CDR3 DNA: TGTGCCAGCAGTCCGTGGGGGGGCGGTGGAAACACCATATATTTT.

This chain connects TRBV11-2 to TRBJ1-1; unclear D gene. CDR1 and CDR2 (germline): SGHAT, FQNNGV. There are 13 residues in the CDR3. Trimming took 0 bases from V and 5 from J, leaving 7 bases between them. The CDR3 region is CASSLEISTEAFF. In DNA, the CDR3 is TGTGCCAGCAGCTTAGAGATTTCGACTGAAGCTTTCTTT. Filled out from reference TRBV11-2 and TRBJ1-1, the complete variable domain reads EAGVAQSPRYKIIEKRQSVAFWCNPISGHATLYWYQQILGQGPKLLIQFQNNGVVDDSQLPKDRFSAERLKGVDSTLKIQPAKLEDSAVYLCASSLEISTEAFFGQGTRLTVV.

Only a few counts were recorded for this clonotype. V usage is TRBV27 and J usage is TRBJ2-4, with 15 bases aligning to TRBD2. The CDR3 is 14 residues long. Germline assignment: CDR1 MNHEY and CDR2 SMNVEV (reference sequence). V gave up 5 bases and J gave up 7 bases; unmatched junction bases: 0. The CDR3: CASSGLAGGNIQYF. The DNA for the CDR3 is TGTGCCAGCAGTGGACTAGCGGGAGGGAACATTCAGTACTTC.

J is TRBJ1-5 and V is TRBV20-1; 12 bases agree with TRBD1. The CDR3 is 16 amino acids. With 0 bases clipped from V and 3 bases from J, the junction kept 3 bases outside the gene matches. CDR1 DFQATT and CDR2 SNEGSKA come from the germline V gene (reference sequence). CDR3 residues: CSARDWDRGLNQPQHF. CDR3 in DNA: TGCAGTGCTAGAGATTGGGACAGGGGGCTCAATCAGCCCCAGCATTTT.

This clonotype was counted only a few times. The CDR3 DNA is TGTGCCATCAGTGACTGGCGGGAACGAGAGACCCAGTACTTC. Translating gives CAISDWRERETQYF. The J gene is TRBJ2-5, the V gene TRBV10-3, with D possibly matching TRBD2 (6 bases). CDR1 ENHRY and CDR2 SYGVKD come from the germline V gene. The CDR3 has 14 residues. Trimming cost V 3 bases and J 4 bases, with 12 bases left between them.